These 19 T cell receptor beta chains came from one sample sequenced in a study of blood T cells in healthy people across ages. It was with a sample-barcoded 5' primer and a J-beta primer mix that a second PCR of roughly 7 to 12 cycles was run. TCRdb used MiXCR to reprocess the 5' RACE reads, holding one entry per CDR3 protein. The sample lists about 570,000 distinct CDR3 sequences, roughly a quarter occurring once. These data are also associated with another study on T cells of mothers and their children.

The specimen was blood. These receptor sequences come from a boy between 2 and 10 years old in good health.

There are a few counts of this clonotype. V usage is TRBV18 and J usage is TRBJ1-6, with 9 bases identical to TRBD1. The CDR3 is 16 residues long. J lost 4 bases, V lost 3 bases, and 4 bases had no gene match. Germline CDR1 KGHSH, CDR2 LQKENI. For the CDR3, the DNA is TGTGCCAGCTCACCCCGGGACAGGGATTATAATTCACCCCTCCACTTT. Its protein is CASSPRDRDYNSPLHF.

This clonotype showed up just a few times. The chain links TRBV6-1 to TRBJ2-2, with D uncertain. Trimming removed 2 bases at V and 7 bases at J, with 8 bases between. This CDR3 contains 13 residues. Germline CDR1 reads MNHNS; CDR2 reads SASEGT. The DNA of the CDR3 is TGTGCCAGCAGTGAAACTTTTAGCGGGGAGCTGTTTTTT. It translates to CASSETFSGELFF.

This rearrangement joins TRBV6-2 or TRBV6-3 to TRBJ2-1; 13 positions match TRBD2. The CDR3 has 15 amino acids. Germline lookup yields CDR1 MNHEY and CDR2 SVGEGT. V lost 4 bases and J lost 10; bases outside the gene matches: 7. The CDR3 nucleotides read TGTGCCAGCAGTTCGCGGACTAGCGGGAGCGAAGAGCAGTTCTTC. It translates to CASSSRTSGSEEQFF.

CDR3: CSVRTGGDTQYF. CDR3 sequence (DNA): TGCAGCGTTCGGACAGGAGGGGATACGCAGTATTTT. The rearrangement joins TRBV29-1 to TRBJ2-3; D perhaps matches TRBD1 (7 bases). Deletions cut 5 bases from V and 6 bases from J, with 12 bases between. The CDR3 is made up of 12 amino acids. Germline V gene sequence: CDR1 SQVTM, CDR2 ANQGSEA.

The chain couples TRBV6-1 to TRBJ2-1; D unclear. Trimming removed 5 bases at V and 0 bases at J, with 17 bases between. The CDR3 consists of 17 residues. Per the germline V gene, CDR1 is MNHNS and CDR2 is SASEGT. CDR3 region: CASSPSQLRNSYNEQFF. The CDR3 DNA follows: TGTGCCAGCAGTCCCTCTCAACTCCGGAACTCCTACAATGAGCAGTTCTTC.

This clonotype came up a few times. The rearrangement links TRBV10-3 to TRBJ2-2; D not resolved. Per germline, CDR1 ENHRY and CDR2 SYGVKD. The CDR3 contains 15 residues. Trimming took off 0 bases at V and 3 bases at J, with 8 bases between the two ends. The CDR3 DNA reads TGTGCCATCAGTGAGTCTGGAGTCGACACCGGGGAGCTGTTTTTT. It yields the protein CAISESGVDTGELFF.

This clonotype was detected a few times. The chain is built from TRBV20-1 and TRBJ2-5, with 7 positions matching TRBD2. V was clipped by 3 bases and J by 4 bases; unmatched bases: 14. This CDR3 has 16 amino acids. The germline CDR1 and CDR2 sequences are DFQATT and SNEGSKA (reference sequence). CDR3 region: CSASSLPTSYTETQYF. CDR3 nucleotides: TGCAGTGCTAGCTCGCTCCCGACTAGCTATACAGAGACCCAGTACTTC.

This clonotype appeared many times. V gene TRBV7-2 combines with J gene TRBJ2-1, with a tentative D call TRBD2 (6 bases). V shed 1 base and J shed 6 bases, with 13 bases lying between them. Germline CDR1 SGHTA, CDR2 FQGNSA. The CDR3 extends over 15 amino acids. The CDR3 reads CASSLVRGKANEQFF. The CDR3 DNA follows: TGTGCCAGCAGCTTAGTGCGCGGGAAGGCCAATGAGCAGTTCTTC.

As to this clonotype: Since a much larger clone is just one base distant, this may be a read error. This chain links TRBV9 with TRBJ1-2; D not certain. V was shortened by 0 bases and J by 5 bases, with 11 bases between the two germline ends. Per germline, CDR1 SGDLS and CDR2 YYNGEE. This CDR3 is 14 amino acids long. CDR3 residues: CASSVGTGKYGYTF. CDR3 in DNA: TGTGCCAGCAGCGTAGGAACGGGGAAATATGGCTACACCTTC.

The chain combines TRBV11-2 with TRBJ2-5; D gene uncertain. The CDR3 sequence is 14 residues long. CDR1 is SGHAT, CDR2 FQNNGV, per germline. V lost 2 bases and J 2 bases, leaving 9 bases between the germline ends. The CDR3 is CASSLWADQETQYF. The CDR3 coding sequence is TGTGCCAGCAGCTTATGGGCTGATCAAGAGACCCAGTACTTC. Complete variable domain (other parts from reference TRBV11-2 and TRBJ2-5): EAGVAQSPRYKIIEKRQSVAFWCNPISGHATLYWYQQILGQGPKLLIQFQNNGVVDDSQLPKDRFSAERLKGVDSTLKIQPAKLEDSAVYLCASSLWADQETQYFGPGTRLLVL.

The chain has TRBV5-4 and TRBJ1-1, with D possibly matching TRBD1 (6 bases). The germline V and J ends were trimmed by 0 bases and 4 bases, with 16 bases remaining between them. The CDR3 covers 16 residues. The germline V gene encodes CDR1 SGHNT and CDR2 YYREEE (reference sequence). The CDR3 loop reads CASSLDEGGFRTEAFF. In nucleotides, the CDR3 is TGTGCCAGCAGCTTGGATGAAGGGGGGTTTCGCACTGAAGCTTTCTTT.

The sample holds a few counts of this clonotype. The rearrangement links TRBV5-1 to TRBJ2-5; tentative D call: TRBD2 (5 bases). This CDR3 contains 14 residues. V dropped 4 bases and J dropped 4 bases, with 14 bases sitting between them. Germline V gives CDR1 SGHRS, CDR2 YFSETQ. This CDR3 reads CASSPGPEAETQYF. The CDR3 DNA reads TGCGCCAGCAGCCCCGGTCCGGAGGCAGAGACCCAGTACTTC.

This clonotype was picked up a small number of times. One end of the junction does not line up with germline, which may come from a read error. The V and J genes are TRBV11-2 and TRBJ1-1, with 7 nucleotides matching TRBD1. Germline V CDR1 and CDR2: SGHAT, FQNNGV. The CDR3 length is 14 residues. The CDR3 DNA reads as TGTGCCGGCAGCTTAGGAACAGGGGACACTGAAGCTTTCTTT. It specifies CAGSLGTGDTEAFF.

This clonotype was counted only a few times. The chain carries TRBV27 and TRBJ2-5; 14 nucleotides line up with TRBD2. The germline CDR1 and CDR2 sequences are MNHEY and SMNVEV (reference sequence). The CDR3 has 18 amino acids. Trimming cost V 4 bases and J 2 bases; bases outside gene matches: 9. CDR3 coding DNA: TGTGCCAGCAGTTACAGACCCGGGACTAGCGGGGGACAAGAGACCCAGTACTTC. Translation: CASSYRPGTSGGQETQYF.

The rearrangement joins TRBV5-1 to TRBJ2-7; 9 bases agree with TRBD2. This CDR3 has 17 amino acids. V lost 0 bases to trimming and J lost 2 bases; unmatched junction nucleotides: 9. Germline V gives CDR1 SGHRS, CDR2 YFSETQ. CDR3 sequence reads: CASSLEFLREGPYEQYF. CDR3 in DNA: TGCGCCAGCAGCTTGGAGTTTTTGCGGGAGGGCCCCTACGAGCAGTACTTC.

V usage is TRBV18 and J usage is TRBJ1-4; D is unresolved. The CDR3 spans 18 residues. V lost 5 bases and J 0 bases, leaving 19 bases between the germline ends. Germline V CDR1 and CDR2: KGHSH, LQKENI. Written as DNA, the CDR3 is TGTGCCAGCTCATCGACCCTTCGAGCACAGCCAACTAATGAAAAACTGTTTTTT. Protein product: CASSSTLRAQPTNEKLFF.

Turning to this clonotype: Its ends do not fully match the called genes, so a read error is possible. This sequence joins TRBV7-7 and TRBJ2-1, with D unclear. Germline values: CDR1 SSHAT, CDR2 FNYEAQ (reference sequence). The CDR3 has 14 amino acids. In DNA form, the CDR3 reads TGTGCTAGCAGCCCTGCCGACAAAAACAATGAGCAGTTCTTC. Its translation: CASSPADKNNEQFF. The full variable domain, in which reference TRBV7-7 and TRBJ2-1 provide the parts outside the CDR3, is GAGVSQSPRYKVTKRGQDVTLRCDPISSHATLYWYQQALGQGPEFLTYFNYEAQPDKSGLPSDRFSAERPEGSISTLTIQRTEQRDSAMYRCASSPADKNNEQFFGPGTRLTVL.

This clonotype was observed a few times. This chain uses TRBV7-7 with TRBJ2-1; no reliable D call. V shed 1 base and J shed 6 bases, with 10 bases lying between them. The CDR3 covers 14 residues. The germline V gene encodes CDR1 SSHAT and CDR2 FNYEAQ (reference sequence). CDR3 in amino acids: CASSLEPSGNEQFF. DNA for the CDR3: TGTGCCAGCAGCTTAGAACCTAGTGGCAATGAGCAGTTCTTC. The full variable domain, completed using reference TRBV7-7 and TRBJ2-1, is GAGVSQSPRYKVTKRGQDVTLRCDPISSHATLYWYQQALGQGPEFLTYFNYEAQPDKSGLPSDRFSAERPEGSISTLTIQRTEQRDSAMYRCASSLEPSGNEQFFGPGTRLTVL.

This clonotype was detected only a few times. The chain couples TRBV7-9 to TRBJ2-3; D perhaps matches TRBD2 (5 bases). The ends were cut back, 3 bases at V and 4 bases at J, with 14 bases in the middle. The CDR3 loop spans 15 amino acids. Germline V CDR1 and CDR2: SEHNR, FQNEAQ (reference sequence). CDR3 bases: TGTGCCAGCAGCTTTGGCCGGAGGTTGGCAGATACGCAGTATTTT. Protein sequence: CASSFGRRLADTQYF.